This T cell receptor (beta chain) originates from a study of blood T cell repertoires in COVID-19. CDR1 SGHTA and CDR2 FQGNSA come from the germline V gene. V was cut by 1 base and J by 5 bases, with 12 bases left in between. The CDR3 covers 15 residues. TCRdb's copy holds only in-frame clones and misses some; the assay was immunoSEQ multiplex PCR. The repertoire holds 95,000 to 100,000 clones, with around 85% as singletons. Sequencing was performed on peripheral blood. V usage is TRBV7-2 and J usage is TRBJ1-5; D gene uncertain. This TCR was sampled from a woman aged 70-85 years with active or convalescent COVID-19. CDR3 bases: TGTGCCAGCAGCTTAGGGGGAGGGATGCATCAGCCCCAGCATTTT. Its protein is CASSLGGGMHQPQHF.